This T cell receptor (beta chain) was sequenced in a study of blood T cell repertoires in COVID-19. Across the study: There were acute and convalescent COVID-19 samples, and they came from the United States, Italy and Spain.

Per the study methods: Researchers report that nucleated cell counts were estimated from reference gene primer amplification. The data were produced by immunoSEQ multiplex PCR, yet TCRdb's version contains in-frame clones alone and is incomplete. That table furnishes V, J and clone size, whereas the DNA furnished D and trimming. The sample includes around 480,000 clones, about nine tenths of them seen just once. Participant age was about 18 to 89 years, and participants resided in approximately 24 US areas. Clinical history reported by participants formed the basis on which cohorts were assigned. Germline V gene data show CDR1 as MNHEY and CDR2 as SVGAGI. The CDR3 has 14 residues. The ends were cut back, 7 bases at V and 3 bases at J, with 10 bases in the middle.

Sequences were obtained from PBMCs or T cells enriched from blood (not recorded which). This receptor was obtained from a woman aged 18-35 years who had recovered from COVID-19. The gene calls are TRBV6-5 and TRBJ2-6; D might be TRBD2 (6 bases). CDR3 nucleotide sequence: TGTGCCAGCATCCCCGGGGGTGGGGCCAACGTCCTGACTTTC. Translating it yields CASIPGGGANVLTF.